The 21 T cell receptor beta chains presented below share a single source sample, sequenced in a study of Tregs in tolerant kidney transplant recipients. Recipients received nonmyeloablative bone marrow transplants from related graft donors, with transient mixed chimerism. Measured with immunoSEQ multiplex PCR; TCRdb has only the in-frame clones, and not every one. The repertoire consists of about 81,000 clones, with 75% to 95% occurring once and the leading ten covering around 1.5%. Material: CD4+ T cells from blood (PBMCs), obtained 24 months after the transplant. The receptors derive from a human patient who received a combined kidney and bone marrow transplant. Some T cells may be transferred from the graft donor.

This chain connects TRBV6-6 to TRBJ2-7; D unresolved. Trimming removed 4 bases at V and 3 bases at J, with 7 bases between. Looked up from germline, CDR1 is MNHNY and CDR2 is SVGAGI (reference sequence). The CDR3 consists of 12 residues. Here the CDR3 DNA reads TGTGCCAGCAGTTCGTCAGGCTACGAGCAGTACTTC. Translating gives CASSSSGYEQYF.

The CDR3 sequence is CAWSYTGGLDYEQYF. CDR3 nucleotides: TGTGCCTGGAGTTATACAGGGGGCCTGGACTACGAGCAGTACTTC. The chain has TRBV30 and TRBJ2-7; 9 bases are a match to TRBD1. CDR3 length equals 15 residues. The germline CDR1 and CDR2 sequences are GTSNPN and SVGIG (reference sequence). Trimming removed 2 bases from V and 3 bases from J; junction bases left unmatched: 8.

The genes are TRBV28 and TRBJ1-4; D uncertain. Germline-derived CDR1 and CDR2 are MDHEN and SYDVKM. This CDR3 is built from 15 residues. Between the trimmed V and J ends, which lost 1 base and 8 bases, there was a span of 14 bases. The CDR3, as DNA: TGTGCCAGCAGTTTATCTGGTAGGGAGAGGGAAAAACTGTTTTTT. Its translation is CASSLSGREREKLFF.

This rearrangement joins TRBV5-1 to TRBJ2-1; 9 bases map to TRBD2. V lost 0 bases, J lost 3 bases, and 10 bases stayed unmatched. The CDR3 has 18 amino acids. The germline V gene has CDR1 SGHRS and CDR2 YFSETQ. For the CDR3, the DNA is TGCGCCAGCAGCTTGGTATCTGGCGGGAGGGCTGACTACAATGAGCAGTTCTTC. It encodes CASSLVSGGRADYNEQFF.

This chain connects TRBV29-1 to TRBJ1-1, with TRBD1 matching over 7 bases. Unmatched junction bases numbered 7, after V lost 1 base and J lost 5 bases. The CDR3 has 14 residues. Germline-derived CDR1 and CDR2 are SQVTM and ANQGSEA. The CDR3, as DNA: TGCAGCGTTGAAGGCGGCAGGGGGTTTACTGAAGCTTTCTTT. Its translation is CSVEGGRGFTEAFF.

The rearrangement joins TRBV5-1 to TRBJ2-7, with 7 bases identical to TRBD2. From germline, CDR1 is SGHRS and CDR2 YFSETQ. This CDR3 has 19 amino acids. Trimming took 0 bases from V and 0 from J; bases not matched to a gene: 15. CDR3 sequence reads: CASSLAFTSGAAGSYEQYF. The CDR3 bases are TGCGCCAGCAGCTTGGCCTTCACCAGCGGGGCGGCGGGCTCCTACGAGCAGTACTTC.

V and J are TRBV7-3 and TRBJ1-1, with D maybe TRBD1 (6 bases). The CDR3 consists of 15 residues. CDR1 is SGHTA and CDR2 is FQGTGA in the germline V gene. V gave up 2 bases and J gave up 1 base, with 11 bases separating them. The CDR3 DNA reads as TGTGCCAGCAGCTTAGGGAGGGGGAGGAACACTGAAGCTTTCTTT. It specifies CASSLGRGRNTEAFF. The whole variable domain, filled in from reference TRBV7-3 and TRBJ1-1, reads GAGVSQTPSNKVTEKGKYVELRCDPISGHTALYWYRQSLGQGPEFLIYFQGTGAADDSGLPNDRFFAVRPEGSVSTLKIQRTERGDSAVYLCASSLGRGRNTEAFFGQGTRLTVV.

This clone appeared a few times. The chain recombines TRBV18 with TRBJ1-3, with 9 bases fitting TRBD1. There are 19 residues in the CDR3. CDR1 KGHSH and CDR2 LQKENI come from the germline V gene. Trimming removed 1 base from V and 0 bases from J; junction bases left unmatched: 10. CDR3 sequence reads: CASSPLVRTGVDSGNTIYF. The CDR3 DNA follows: TGTGCCAGCTCACCACTTGTAAGGACAGGGGTCGACTCTGGAAACACCATATATTTT.

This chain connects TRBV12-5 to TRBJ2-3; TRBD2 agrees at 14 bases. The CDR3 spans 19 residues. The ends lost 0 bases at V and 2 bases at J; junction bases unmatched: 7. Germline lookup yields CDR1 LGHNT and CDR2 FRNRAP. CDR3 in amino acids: CASGLVLTSGGGPTDTQYF. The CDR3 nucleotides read TGTGCTAGTGGTTTGGTTCTGACTAGCGGGGGGGGACCCACAGATACGCAGTATTTT.

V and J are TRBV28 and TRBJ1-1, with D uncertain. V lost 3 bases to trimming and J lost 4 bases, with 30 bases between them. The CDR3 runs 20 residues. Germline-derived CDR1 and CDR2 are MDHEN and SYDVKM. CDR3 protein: CASSFRQKVLSATSGTEAFF. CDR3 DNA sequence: TGTGCCAGCAGTTTTCGGCAGAAAGTCCTTTCCGCAACATCGGGCACTGAAGCTTTCTTT.

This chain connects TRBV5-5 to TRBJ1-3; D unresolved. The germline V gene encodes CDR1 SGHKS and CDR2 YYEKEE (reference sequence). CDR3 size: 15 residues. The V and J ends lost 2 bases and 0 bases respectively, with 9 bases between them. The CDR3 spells CASSFAASSGNTIYF. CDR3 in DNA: TGTGCCAGCAGCTTCGCAGCGAGCTCTGGAAACACCATATATTTT.

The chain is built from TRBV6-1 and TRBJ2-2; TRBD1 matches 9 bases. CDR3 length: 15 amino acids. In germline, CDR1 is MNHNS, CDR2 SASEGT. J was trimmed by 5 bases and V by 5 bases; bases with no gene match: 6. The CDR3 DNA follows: TGTGCCAGCAGTCCCGGGACAGGGCGAACCGGGGAGCTGTTTTTT. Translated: CASSPGTGRTGELFF.

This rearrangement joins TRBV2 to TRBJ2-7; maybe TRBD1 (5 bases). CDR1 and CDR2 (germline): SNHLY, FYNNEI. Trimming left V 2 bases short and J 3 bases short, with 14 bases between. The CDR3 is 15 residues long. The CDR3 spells CASSEQGIAVYEQYF. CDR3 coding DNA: TGTGCCAGCAGTGAACAGGGTATTGCAGTCTACGAGCAGTACTTC.

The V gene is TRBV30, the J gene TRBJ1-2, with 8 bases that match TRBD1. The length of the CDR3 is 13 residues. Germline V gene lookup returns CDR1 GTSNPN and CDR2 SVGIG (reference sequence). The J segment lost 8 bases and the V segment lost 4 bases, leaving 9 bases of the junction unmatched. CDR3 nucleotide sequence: TGTGCCTGGACCCCGGGACAGGTTGAGGGCTACACCTTC. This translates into CAWTPGQVEGYTF.

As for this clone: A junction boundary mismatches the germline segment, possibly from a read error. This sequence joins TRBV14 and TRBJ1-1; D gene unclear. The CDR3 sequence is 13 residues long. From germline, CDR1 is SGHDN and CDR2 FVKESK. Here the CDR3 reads CASSQDRDTEAFF. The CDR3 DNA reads TGTGCCAGCAGTCAAGACCGAGACACTGAAGCTTTCTTT.

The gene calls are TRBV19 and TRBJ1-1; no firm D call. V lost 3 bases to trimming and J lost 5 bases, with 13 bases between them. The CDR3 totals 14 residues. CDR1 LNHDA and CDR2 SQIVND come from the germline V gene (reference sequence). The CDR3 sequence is CASSIQAIRTEAFF. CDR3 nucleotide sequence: TGTGCCAGTAGTATCCAGGCAATAAGAACTGAAGCTTTCTTT.

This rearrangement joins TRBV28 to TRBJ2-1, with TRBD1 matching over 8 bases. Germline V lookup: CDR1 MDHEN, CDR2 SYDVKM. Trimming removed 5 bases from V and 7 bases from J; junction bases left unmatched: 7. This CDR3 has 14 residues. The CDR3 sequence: CASSLQGGLNEQFF. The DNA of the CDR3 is TGTGCCAGCAGTCTACAGGGGGGTTTGAATGAGCAGTTCTTC.

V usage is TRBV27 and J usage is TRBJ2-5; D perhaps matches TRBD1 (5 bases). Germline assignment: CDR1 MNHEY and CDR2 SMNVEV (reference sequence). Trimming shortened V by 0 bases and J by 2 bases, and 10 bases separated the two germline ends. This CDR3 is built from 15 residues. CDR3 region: CASSLSRQKQETQYF. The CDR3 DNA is TGTGCCAGCAGTTTATCGAGACAGAAACAAGAGACCCAGTACTTC.

The CDR3 here is CASSFGAAGQGPYEQYF. CDR3 nucleotide sequence: TGTGCCAGCAGTTTCGGCGCGGCGGGACAGGGCCCCTACGAGCAGTACTTC. The gene calls are TRBV27 and TRBJ2-7, with 9 positions matching TRBD1. Unmatched junction bases numbered 11, after V lost 3 bases and J lost 2 bases. Germline values: CDR1 MNHEY, CDR2 SMNVEV (reference sequence). The length of the CDR3 is 17 residues.

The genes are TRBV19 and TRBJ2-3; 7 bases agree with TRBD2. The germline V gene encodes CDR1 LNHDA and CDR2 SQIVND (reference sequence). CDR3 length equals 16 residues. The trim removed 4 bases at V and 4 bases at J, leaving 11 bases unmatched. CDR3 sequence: CASSKQRDLPADTQYF. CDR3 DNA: TGTGCCAGTAGTAAACAGCGGGACCTACCCGCAGATACGCAGTATTTT.

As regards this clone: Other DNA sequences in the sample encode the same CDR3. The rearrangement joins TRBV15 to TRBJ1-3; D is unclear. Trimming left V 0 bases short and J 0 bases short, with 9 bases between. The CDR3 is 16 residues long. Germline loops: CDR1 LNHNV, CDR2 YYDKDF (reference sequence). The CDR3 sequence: CATSRDRESSGNTIYF. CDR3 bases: TGTGCCACCAGCAGAGATCGGGAGAGCTCTGGAAACACCATATATTTT.